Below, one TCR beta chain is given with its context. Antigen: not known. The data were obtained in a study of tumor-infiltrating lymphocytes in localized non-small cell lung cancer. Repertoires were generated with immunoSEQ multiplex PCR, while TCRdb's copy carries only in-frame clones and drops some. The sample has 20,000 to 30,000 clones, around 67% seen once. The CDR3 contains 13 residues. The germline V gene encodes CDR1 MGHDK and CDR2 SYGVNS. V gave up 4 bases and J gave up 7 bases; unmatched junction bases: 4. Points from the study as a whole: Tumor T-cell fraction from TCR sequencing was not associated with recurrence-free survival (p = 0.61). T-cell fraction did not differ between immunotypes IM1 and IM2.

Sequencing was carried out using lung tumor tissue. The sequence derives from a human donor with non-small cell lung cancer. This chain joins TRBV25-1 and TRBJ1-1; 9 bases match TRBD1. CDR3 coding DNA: TGTGCCAGCAGTGGACAGGGGGATATTGAAGCTTTCTTT. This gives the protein CASSGQGDIEAFF. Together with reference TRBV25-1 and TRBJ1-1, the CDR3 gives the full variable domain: EADIYQTPRYLVIGTGKKITLECSQTMGHDKMYWYQQDPGMELHLIHYSYGVNSTEKGDLSSESTVSRIRTEHFPLTLESARPSHTSQYLCASSGQGDIEAFFGQGTRLTVV.